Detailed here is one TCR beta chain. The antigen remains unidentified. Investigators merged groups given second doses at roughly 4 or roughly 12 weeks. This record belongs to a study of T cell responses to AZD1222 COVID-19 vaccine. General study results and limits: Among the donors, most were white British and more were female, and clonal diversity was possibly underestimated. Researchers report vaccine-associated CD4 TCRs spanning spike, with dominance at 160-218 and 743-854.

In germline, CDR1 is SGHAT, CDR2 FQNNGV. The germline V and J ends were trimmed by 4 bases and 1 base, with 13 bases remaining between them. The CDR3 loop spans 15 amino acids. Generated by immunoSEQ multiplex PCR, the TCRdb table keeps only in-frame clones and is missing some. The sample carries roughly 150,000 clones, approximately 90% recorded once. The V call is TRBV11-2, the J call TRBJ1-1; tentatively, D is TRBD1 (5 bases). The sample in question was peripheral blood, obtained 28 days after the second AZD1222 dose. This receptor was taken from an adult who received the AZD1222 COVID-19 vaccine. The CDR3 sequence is CASSSPGSGNTEAFF. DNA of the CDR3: TGTGCCAGCAGCTCCCCAGGGTCTGGGAACACTGAAGCTTTCTTT.